This T cell receptor (beta chain) appears in the sequencing data of a study of cytomegalovirus exposure and HLA in healthy donors. The CDR3 extends over 14 amino acids. Trimming removed 6 bases from V and 2 bases from J; junction bases left unmatched: 4. Germline-derived CDR1 and CDR2 are LNHDA and SQIVND (reference sequence). 13 Jbeta primers and 60 Vbeta primers were used for the PCR. Clones were read by immunoSEQ multiplex PCR, and TCRdb kept only the in-frame ones, dropping some. The sample contains 130,000 to 150,000 clones, 78% of which appear only once. Donors showed nominal health when sampled, although they likely had unrecorded immune exposures.

The TCR sequence derives from a male donor in good health and CMV-seronegative. Source material: PBMCs. This rearrangement joins TRBV19 to TRBJ1-5, with 7 bases matching TRBD1. The chain's CDR3 is CASRPGGGNQPQHF. The CDR3 DNA sequence: TGTGCCAGTAGACCAGGGGGAGGCAATCAGCCCCAGCATTTT.